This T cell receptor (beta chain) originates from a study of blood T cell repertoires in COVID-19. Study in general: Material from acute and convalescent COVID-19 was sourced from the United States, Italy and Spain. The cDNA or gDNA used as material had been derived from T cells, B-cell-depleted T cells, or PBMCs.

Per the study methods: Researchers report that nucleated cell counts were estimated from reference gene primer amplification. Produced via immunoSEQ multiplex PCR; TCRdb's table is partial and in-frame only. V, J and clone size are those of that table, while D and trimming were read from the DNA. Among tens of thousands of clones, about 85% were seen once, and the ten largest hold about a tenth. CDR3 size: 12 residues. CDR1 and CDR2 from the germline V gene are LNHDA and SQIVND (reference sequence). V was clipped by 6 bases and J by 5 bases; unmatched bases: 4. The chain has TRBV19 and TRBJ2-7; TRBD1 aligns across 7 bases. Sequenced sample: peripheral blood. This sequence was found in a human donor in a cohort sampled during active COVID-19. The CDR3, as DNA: TGTGCCAGTAGGGGGACAGTAGACGAGCAGTACTTC. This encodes CASRGTVDEQYF.